Shown below are 4 T cell receptor beta chains from a single sample sequenced in a study of molecular identifiers for immune sequencing clone quantification (dated by TCRdb to 2016 to 2019). Receptor libraries were prepared by PCR. Sequencing was carried out with a NextSeq 500. Using fastp at Q25 and MiXCR, TCRdb reprocessed the public reads and kept productive beta chains. Duplicate CDR3 protein sequences are folded into a single record with the most common DNA and genes. This sample comprises over 550,000 distinct CDR3 sequences, 25% of them detected only once. The ten largest make up about 0.84% of the sample. The specimen sequenced was naive CD8+ T cells from blood, with Jurkat cell RNA spiked in. What this sample's cell subset or site label stands for: FACS-sorted CD8+CD4-CCR7+CD45RA+ naive T cells. These receptors were obtained from a human donor in good health. Some libraries in this study had Jurkat cell RNA spiked in.

This clonotype appeared a few times. The rearrangement joins TRBV7-6 to TRBJ2-1; perhaps D is TRBD1 or TRBD2 (5 bases each). V dropped 5 bases and J dropped 7 bases, with 18 bases sitting between them. Germline CDR1 reads SGHVS; CDR2 reads FNYEAQ. There are 15 residues in the CDR3. The DNA for the CDR3 is TGTGCCAGCAGCCCAGACGATGGGGGTAGGAATGAGCAGTTCTTC. This codes for CASSPDDGGRNEQFF. The full variable domain, completed using reference TRBV7-6 and TRBJ2-1, is GAGVSQSPRYKVTKRGQDVALRCDPISGHVSLYWYRQALGQGPEFLTYFNYEAQQDKSGLPNDRFSAERPEGSISTLTIQRTEQRDSAMYRCASSPDDGGRNEQFFGPGTRLTVL.

In the case of this clonotype: The junction and the germline gene differ at one end; a read error may be behind it. This chain uses TRBV13 with TRBJ2-7; no firm D call. The CDR3 sequence is 14 residues long. Per germline, CDR1 PRHDT and CDR2 FYEKMQ (reference sequence). The CDR3 DNA reads TGTGCCAGCAGCTTAGCCTACGCCCGCTACGCGCAGTACTTC. Its protein is CASSLAYARYAQYF.

This clonotype was seen a few times. The rearrangement joins TRBV29-1 to TRBJ2-1; 13 bases match TRBD2. Germline CDR1 SQVTM, CDR2 ANQGSEA. The junction had 7 bases not matched to a gene; V was cut back by 4 bases and J by 16 bases. This CDR3 region has 12 residues. The CDR3 DNA follows: TGCAGCGTTGTGGGACTAGCGGGATTGGGCTTCTTC. This codes for CSVVGLAGLGFF.

The chain couples TRBV4-3 to TRBJ1-2, with a possible D match to TRBD1 (6 bases). Trimming left V 0 bases short and J 2 bases short, with 25 bases between. Germline CDR1 LGHNA, CDR2 YSLEER. The CDR3 is 20 residues long. The CDR3 bases are TGCGCCAGCAGCCAAGATAGGGGGGTGGGGACTGTCCCGGGGAACTATGGCTACACCTTC. This translates into CASSQDRGVGTVPGNYGYTF.